Below, 9 T cell receptor beta chains from the same sample are listed, as sequenced in a study of OX40 agonist ivuxolimab in advanced cancers. Sequencing used immunoSEQ multiplex PCR; TCRdb keeps in-frame clones, though not all of them. The top ten clones hold around a third of a sample with about 13,000 clones, approximately 84% of them seen once. Here the sequenced sample was CD4+ or CD8+ T cells sorted from blood, taken in a trial of the OX40 agonist ivuxolimab. The origin of the receptors is an adult with an advanced solid tumor such as melanoma, head and neck, liver or kidney cancer.

A word on this clone: One end of the junction is discordant with germline, which a read error may explain. Other DNA sequences in this specimen translate into the identical CDR3. V is TRBV19 and J is TRBJ2-7; D may be TRBD2 (6 bases). The germline V gene has CDR1 LNHDA and CDR2 SQIVND (reference sequence). The CDR3 is 13 amino acids. The chain's CDR3 is CASSPGVYYEQYF. The CDR3 DNA is TGTGCCAGTAGTCCGGGGGTTTACTACGAGCAGTACTTT.

The chain joins TRBV6-5 to TRBJ2-7; the D gene is possibly TRBD1 (6 bases). The CDR3 runs 15 residues. The germline CDR1 and CDR2 sequences are MNHEY and SVGAGI. The V and J ends lost 5 bases and 5 bases respectively, with 19 bases between them. The CDR3 nucleotides are TGTGCCAGCAGTGCCGGACAGCACCAATACGACGAGCAGTACTTC. Amino acid sequence: CASSAGQHQYDEQYF.

This chain uses TRBV28 with TRBJ1-3; D ambiguous. The CDR3 loop spans 12 amino acids. The germline CDR1 and CDR2 sequences are MDHEN and SYDVKM. Trimming took 5 bases from V and 1 from J, leaving 3 bases between them. CDR3 region: CASSVSGNTIYF. CDR3 in DNA: TGTGCCAGCAGTGTGTCTGGAAACACCATATATTTT.

The chain recombines TRBV4-1 with TRBJ2-2, with TRBD2 identical over 15 bases. The germline CDR1 and CDR2 sequences are MGHRA and YSYEKL. Trimming at V came to 3 bases and at J to 5 bases, leaving 7 bases not matched to a gene. CDR3 length: 18 residues. For the CDR3, the DNA is TGCGCCAGCAGCCAGGGGACTAGCGGGGGGCCGGGGACCGGGGAGCTGTTTTTT. Translating it yields CASSQGTSGGPGTGELFF.

Written as DNA, the CDR3 is TGTGCCAGCAGCGCCGGGACAGGGCTTTATGGCTACACCTTC. It translates to CASSAGTGLYGYTF. This sequence joins TRBV9 and TRBJ1-2; 9 nucleotides align to TRBD1. CDR3 length: 14 amino acids. V shed 3 bases and J 5 bases; nucleotides not matched to a gene: 5. The germline gives CDR1 SGDLS, CDR2 YYNGEE.

The rearrangement uses TRBV10-2 and TRBJ2-3, with TRBD1 identical over 7 bases. V dropped 8 bases and J dropped 3; count of bases not matched to a gene: 2. There are 12 residues in the CDR3. CDR1 WSHSY and CDR2 SAAADI come from the germline V gene. DNA of the CDR3: TGCGCCAGCGGACAGGTTACAGATACGCAGTATTTT. This translates into CASGQVTDTQYF.

The chain uses TRBV6-5 and TRBJ1-6; D possibly corresponds to TRBD1 (5 bases). V lost 7 bases and J 6 bases, leaving 16 bases between the germline ends. CDR3 size: 15 residues. The germline V gene encodes CDR1 MNHEY and CDR2 SVGAGI. The DNA of the CDR3 is TGTGCCAGCACCAACAGACGGACAACTAATTCACCCCTCCACTTT. It is translated as CASTNRRTTNSPLHF.

This chain joins TRBV6-5 and TRBJ2-3; D is perhaps TRBD1 or TRBD2 (5 bases each). V shed 0 bases and J shed 4 bases, with 5 bases lying between them. The CDR3 is 13 amino acids. In germline, CDR1 is MNHEY, CDR2 SVGAGI. The CDR3, as DNA: TGTGCCAGCAGTTACTCGGGGGCAGATACGCAGTATTTT. Its protein is CASSYSGADTQYF.

The chain recombines TRBV7-9 with TRBJ2-2; TRBD1 matches at 7 bases. Germline lookup yields CDR1 SEHNR and CDR2 FQNEAQ (reference sequence). The trim removed 5 bases at V and 4 bases at J, leaving 7 bases unmatched. The CDR3 contains 15 residues. CDR3 sequence (DNA): TGTGCCAGCAGCCCTCGACAGGGATCCACCGGGGAGCTGTTTTTT. Encoded protein: CASSPRQGSTGELFF.